Listed below are T cell receptor beta chains from one sample, sequenced in a study of vaccination effects on CD4 cells after COVID-19. These receptors are not linked to any known antigen. The protocol was immunoSEQ multiplex PCR, while the TCRdb copy is restricted to in-frame clones and leaves out a portion. Among approximately 28,000 clones, roughly 70% were seen once, and the ten largest hold roughly 22%. Here the sequenced sample was CD4+ T cells from PBMCs cultured with HCoV-NL63 spike peptides, taken before COVID-19 vaccination. These receptors originate from a human donor who received a COVID-19 vaccine. Each CDR3 is given with its conserved first and last residue.

v_call,j_call,cdr3_aa
TRBV5-4,TRBJ1-2,CASSYDTAYGYTF
TRBV12-3/TRBV12-4,TRBJ1-1,CASSLGVNTEAFF
TRBV25-1,TRBJ2-7,CASSRGTYEQYF
TRBV6-5,TRBJ2-7,CASSPRRTQDYEQYF
TRBV5-6,TRBJ2-7,CASSYRLAGNPRTYEQYF
TRBV7-9,TRBJ1-2,CASSLWGMGGDGYTF
TRBV12-5,TRBJ1-2,CASGSKGVLDSYFYGYTF
TRBV12-5,TRBJ1-2,CASGLAGPANYGYTF
TRBV5-1,TRBJ2-5,CASSLVEGETQYF
TRBV27,TRBJ1-5,CASSLSSPGQPQHF
TRBV29-1,TRBJ1-1,CSVRDRGNTEAFF
TRBV2,TRBJ1-5,CASSGMTSNQPQHF
TRBV5-8,TRBJ2-2,CASSLADTDRSGELFF
TRBV9,TRBJ1-5,CASSVDGSNQPQHF
TRBV5-6,TRBJ1-4,CASSLRNNEKLFF
TRBV19,TRBJ2-3,CASSLRTDTQYF
TRBV4-3,TRBJ1-6,CASSQVAQMRSPLHF
TRBV7-8,TRBJ2-5,CASSRRETQYF
TRBV10-3,TRBJ2-3,CAISDSGPDTQYF
TRBV6-1,TRBJ2-5,CASSEGVGGGQETQYF
TRBV5-6,TRBJ2-2,CASSLLAGGNTGELFF
TRBV5-1,TRBJ2-1,CASTGSSGAISYNEQFF
TRBV3-1/TRBV3-2,TRBJ2-6,CASSQDGRTEHNVLTF
TRBV4-2,TRBJ1-6,CASSQYGPNNSPLHF
TRBV3-1/TRBV3-2,TRBJ2-1,CASSQGAWGGDEQFF
TRBV27,TRBJ2-5,CASSFSQQETQYF
TRBV5-1,TRBJ2-2,CASSPGGRVTSNTGELFF
TRBV30,TRBJ1-2,CAWSAGQGSLSYTF
TRBV18,TRBJ1-1,CASADLNRGTEAFF
TRBV19,TRBJ2-3,CASSIQTGAGANTDTQYF
TRBV28,TRBJ2-7,CASAEDETAQYEQYF
TRBV5-1,TRBJ1-1,CASSLGQTGGNTEAFF
TRBV7-2,TRBJ2-7,CASSLVGTGDYEQYF
TRBV16,TRBJ2-7,CASSPLAGTYEQYF
TRBV19,TRBJ2-1,CASSAGGGGDYEQFF
TRBV14,TRBJ2-2,CASTNINTGELFF
TRBV5-8,TRBJ2-1,CASSLTRGEQFF
TRBV28,TRBJ2-1,CASSFSASGRGDEQFF
TRBV5-6,TRBJ2-4,CASSLMQGSLAKNIQYF
TRBV6-5,TRBJ2-6,CASRPDNSGANVLTF
TRBV3-1/TRBV3-2,TRBJ1-2,CASRPGQGVSRNYGYTF
TRBV6-5,TRBJ1-1,CASGTDRSTEAFF
TRBV5-1,TRBJ1-2,CASSLEGTGGIGYTF
TRBV12-5,TRBJ2-5,CASGLSHGETQYF
TRBV29-1,TRBJ2-4,CSVGTRKNIQYF
TRBV6-5,TRBJ2-7,CASSLERGLYEQYF
TRBV7-2,TRBJ1-1,CASSLNQGTNTEAFF
TRBV6-5,TRBJ1-1,CASSRQASLEAFF
TRBV27,TRBJ2-7,CASSVPADSYEQYF